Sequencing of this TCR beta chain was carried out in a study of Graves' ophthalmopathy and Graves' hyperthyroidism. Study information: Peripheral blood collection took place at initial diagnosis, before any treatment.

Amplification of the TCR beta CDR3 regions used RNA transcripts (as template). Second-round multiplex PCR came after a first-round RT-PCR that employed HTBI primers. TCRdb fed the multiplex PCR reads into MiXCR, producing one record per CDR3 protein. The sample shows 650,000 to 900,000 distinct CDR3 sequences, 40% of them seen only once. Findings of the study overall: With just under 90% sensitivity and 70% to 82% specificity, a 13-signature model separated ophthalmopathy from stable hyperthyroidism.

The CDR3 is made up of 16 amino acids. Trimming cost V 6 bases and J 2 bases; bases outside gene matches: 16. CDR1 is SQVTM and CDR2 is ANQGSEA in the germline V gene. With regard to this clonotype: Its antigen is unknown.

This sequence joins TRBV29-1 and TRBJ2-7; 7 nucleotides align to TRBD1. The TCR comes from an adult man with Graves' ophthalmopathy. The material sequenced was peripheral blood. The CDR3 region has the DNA TGCAGCGTCCTAGACTCGGACGCCCAGGGGGCCTACGAGCAGTACTTC. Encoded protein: CSVLDSDAQGAYEQYF.